The present TCR beta chain was sequenced within a study of blood T cell repertoires in COVID-19. Background on the study: Sites across the United States, Italy and Spain contributed samples from acute and convalescent COVID-19. PBMCs, B-cell-depleted T cells, or T cells were the source of the cDNA or gDNA that made up the material.

Produced via immunoSEQ multiplex PCR; TCRdb's table is partial and in-frame only. The data hold about 200,000 clones, with 85% observed a single time. CDR1 and CDR2 from the germline V gene are SGHTA and FQGTGA. With 4 bases removed from V and 6 bases from J, the gap between germline ends came to 13 bases. CDR3 size: 13 residues. The gene calls are TRBV7-3 and TRBJ2-7; the D gene is possibly TRBD2 (5 bases). The sequence was obtained from a woman of 80 years or more with acute or convalescent COVID-19. The specimen sequenced was peripheral blood. CDR3 bases: TGTGCCAGCAGCTCGGGGTCAAGCCGCGAGCAGTACTTC. Protein sequence: CASSSGSSREQYF. The variable domain in full, completed from reference TRBV7-3 and TRBJ2-7, reads GAGVSQTPSNKVTEKGKYVELRCDPISGHTALYWYRQSLGQGPEFLIYFQGTGAADDSGLPNDRFFAVRPEGSVSTLKIQRTERGDSAVYLCASSSGSSREQYFGPGTRLTVT.